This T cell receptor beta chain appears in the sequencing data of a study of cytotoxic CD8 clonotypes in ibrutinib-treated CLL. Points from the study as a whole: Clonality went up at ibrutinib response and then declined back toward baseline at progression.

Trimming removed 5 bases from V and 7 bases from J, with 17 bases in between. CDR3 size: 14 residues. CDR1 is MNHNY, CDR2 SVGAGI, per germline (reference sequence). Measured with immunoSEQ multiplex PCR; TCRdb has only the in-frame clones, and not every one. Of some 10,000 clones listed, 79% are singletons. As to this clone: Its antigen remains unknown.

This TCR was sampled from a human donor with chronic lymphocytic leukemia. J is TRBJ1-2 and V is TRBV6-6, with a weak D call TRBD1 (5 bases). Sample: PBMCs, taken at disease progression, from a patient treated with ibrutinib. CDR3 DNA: TGTGCCAGCAGTATAGGGGTAGCGGGCGGTGGCTACACCTTC. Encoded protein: CASSIGVAGGGYTF.